This T cell receptor beta chain emerged from a study of regulatory T cells in long-lasting Graves disease. As for time point: newly diagnosed GD, antithyroid drugs for less than 3 months. PBMC-derived RNA was used for the TCR library. The authors built TCR beta libraries using iRepertoire HTBI primers and Arm-PCR of CDR3 regions. Per the original methods: Among the samples, roughly 65 TRBV and 12 to 15 TRBJ segments were identified. MiXCR, run by TCRdb on the multiplex PCR reads, gives a single entry per CDR3 protein. These V and J calls originate from TCRdb's pipeline instead of the authors' own analysis. Altogether 550,000 to 600,000 distinct CDR3 sequences are present, roughly 16% being singletons, with the ten largest covering about 12%. Overall study results and limits: A reduction in accuracy may have resulted from the small sample size. The study found persistent patients shared more public clonotypes (more than 2,500) than new patients (966).

The CDR3 has 15 residues. The junction had 2 bases not matched to a gene; V was cut back by 1 base and J by 2 bases. CDR1 and CDR2 (germline): LGHDT, YNNKEL (reference sequence). This clonotype has a count of ten or more. Its cognate antigen is unknown. The sample also formed part of further work on T cells in Graves' hyperthyroidism and ophthalmopathy. That report notes: Ophthalmopathy stood apart from stable hyperthyroidism in a 13 V-J model.

This clonotype was sampled from a man between 18 and 29 years old with Graves disease. The V and J genes are TRBV3-1 and TRBJ2-3; TRBD2 aligns across 8 bases. The sequenced sample was peripheral blood mononuclear cells (PBMCs), obtained at new diagnosis, from a patient treated with antithyroid drugs. For the CDR3, the DNA is TGTGCCAGCAGCCAAGGGGGACTAGACACAGATACGCAGTATTTT. Amino acid sequence: CASSQGGLDTDTQYF.